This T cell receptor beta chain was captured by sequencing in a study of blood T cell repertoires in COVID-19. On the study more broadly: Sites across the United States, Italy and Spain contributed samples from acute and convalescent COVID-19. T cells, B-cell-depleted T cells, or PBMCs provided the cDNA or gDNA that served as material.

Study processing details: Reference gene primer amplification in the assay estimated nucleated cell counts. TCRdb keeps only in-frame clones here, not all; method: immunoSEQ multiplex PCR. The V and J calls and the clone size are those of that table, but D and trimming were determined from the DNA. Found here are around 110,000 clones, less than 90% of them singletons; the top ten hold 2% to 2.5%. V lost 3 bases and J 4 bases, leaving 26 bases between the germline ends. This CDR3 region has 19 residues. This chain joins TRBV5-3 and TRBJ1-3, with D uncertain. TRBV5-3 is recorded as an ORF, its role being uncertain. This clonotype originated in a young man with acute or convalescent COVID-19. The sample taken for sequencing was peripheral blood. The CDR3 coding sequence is TGTGCCAGAAGCTCACCTCCCCTGACACGGCCTGGCCCGGGAAACACCATATATTTT. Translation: CARSSPPLTRPGPGNTIYF.